Presented here are 21 T cell receptor beta chains from one specimen sequenced in a study of control samples from healthy donors and cancer patients. Generated by immunoSEQ multiplex PCR, the TCRdb table keeps only in-frame clones and is missing some. Among 150,000 to 180,000 clones listed, around 95% were seen once. Sequencing was carried out using blood. The origin of the receptors is a man in his forties in good health.

J is TRBJ2-2 and V is TRBV27; 8 bases are shared with TRBD1. This CDR3 comprises 16 residues. Trimming removed 5 bases from V and 3 bases from J; junction bases left unmatched: 8. Germline CDR1 is MNHEY and CDR2 is SMNVEV (reference sequence). CDR3 region: CASSPPGQGYTGELFF. Written as DNA, the CDR3 is TGTGCCAGCAGTCCCCCCGGACAGGGATACACCGGGGAGCTGTTTTTT.

This clone was counted once. The chain couples TRBV27 to TRBJ1-1; TRBD1 is a possible D gene (6 bases). Germline CDR1 is MNHEY and CDR2 is SMNVEV (reference sequence). The CDR3 has 13 residues. V gave up 2 bases and J gave up 7 bases, with 11 bases separating them. In DNA form, the CDR3 reads TGTGCCAGCAGTTTAATTTTGACAGGTGAAGCTTTCTTT. Translating gives CASSLILTGEAFF.

The CDR3 loop is CAWKALGDRGRRDTQYF. Written as DNA, the CDR3 is TGTGCCTGGAAAGCCTTGGGGGACAGGGGGCGGAGAGATACGCAGTATTTT. V usage is TRBV30 and J usage is TRBJ2-3, with 12 positions matching TRBD1. The CDR3 length is 17 residues. V dropped 4 bases and J dropped 5; count of bases not matched to a gene: 13. The germline V gene encodes CDR1 GTSNPN and CDR2 SVGIG (reference sequence).

This chain uses TRBV5-6 with TRBJ1-6; D not resolved. Trimming took off 4 bases at V and 6 bases at J, with 14 bases between the two ends. The CDR3 extends over 15 amino acids. CDR1 SGHDT and CDR2 YYEEEE come from the germline V gene. This CDR3 reads CASSTSQASNSPLHF. The DNA of the CDR3 is TGTGCCAGCAGCACTTCCCAGGCTAGTAATTCACCCCTCCACTTT.

The count of this clone is one. The chain uses TRBV2 and TRBJ2-5; maybe TRBD1 (6 bases). The CDR3 totals 15 residues. Looked up from germline, CDR1 is SNHLY and CDR2 is FYNNEI. Trimming took off 6 bases at V and 2 bases at J, with 16 bases between the two ends. This chain's CDR3 is CASRNWDTAQETQYF. CDR3 coding DNA: TGTGCCAGCAGGAATTGGGACACCGCGCAAGAGACCCAGTACTTC.

This chain links TRBV10-3 with TRBJ1-6; 7 bases are a match to TRBD1. V was pared by 10 bases and J by 6 bases, with 9 bases of the junction left unmatched. The length of the CDR3 is 14 residues. The germline CDR1 and CDR2 sequences are ENHRY and SYGVKD. CDR3 sequence reads: CATNSGQSNSPLHF. Here the CDR3 DNA reads TGTGCCACGAATTCGGGACAGTCTAATTCACCCCTCCACTTT.

The V gene is TRBV28, the J gene TRBJ1-5; 7 bases fit TRBD1. Germline-derived CDR1 and CDR2 are MDHEN and SYDVKM. J lost 6 bases, V lost 7 bases, and 12 bases had no gene match. The CDR3 has 15 amino acids. CDR3 residues: CASTTDREAGQPQHF. The DNA for the CDR3 is TGTGCCAGCACCACCGACAGGGAGGCCGGTCAGCCCCAGCATTTT.

The rearrangement links TRBV7-9 to TRBJ2-1; tentative D call: TRBD2 (5 bases). With 5 bases removed from V and 7 bases from J, the gap between germline ends came to 9 bases. The germline V gene encodes CDR1 SEHNR and CDR2 FQNEAQ (reference sequence). The CDR3 has 12 residues. The CDR3 region has the DNA TGTGCCAGCAGCCAAACGGGGAATGAGCAGTTCTTC. Translation gives CASSQTGNEQFF.

V usage is TRBV7-9 and J usage is TRBJ2-3; 9 nucleotides match TRBD2. Trimming cost V 2 bases and J 8 bases; bases outside gene matches: 8. Germline V gives CDR1 SEHNR, CDR2 FQNEAQ (reference sequence). The CDR3 is 15 amino acids. The CDR3 DNA reads as TGTGCCAGCAGCTTATCTGCAGCGGGGGGCCCTACGCAGTATTTT. Residues: CASSLSAAGGPTQYF.

The chain couples TRBV9 to TRBJ1-2; D possibly corresponds to TRBD1 (6 bases). This CDR3 has 13 residues. Per germline, CDR1 SGDLS and CDR2 YYNGEE. Trimming stripped 3 bases from V and 8 bases from J, with 14 bases between. The CDR3, as DNA: TGTGCCAGCAGCGCCCAGGGGTTCGGGGGCTACACCTTC. It is translated as CASSAQGFGGYTF. Using reference TRBV9 and TRBJ1-2 for the parts outside the CDR3, the full variable domain is DSGVTQTPKHLITATGQRVTLRCSPRSGDLSVYWYQQSLDQGLQFLIQYYNGEERAKGNILERFSAQQFPDLHSELNLSSLELGDSALYFCASSAQGFGGYTFGSGTRLTVV.

The V and J genes are TRBV3-1 (or the pseudogene TRBV3-2) and TRBJ1-2; 8 nucleotides match TRBD1. Germline trimming cut 4 bases from V and 2 bases from J; bases unmatched to any gene: 9. This CDR3 is built from 16 residues. Germline V gives CDR1 LGHDT, CDR2 YNNKEL (reference sequence). The CDR3 DNA sequence: TGTGCCAGCAGCCTCCTAGACAGGGGCGCCAACTATGGCTACACCTTC. It encodes CASSLLDRGANYGYTF.

The chain joins TRBV30 to TRBJ1-5; the D is unclear. The germline V gene has CDR1 GTSNPN and CDR2 SVGIG (reference sequence). This CDR3 contains 14 residues. The V gene lost 0 bases and the J gene lost 5 bases, with 11 bases spanning the gap. This CDR3 is CAWSVNSLHQPQHF. The CDR3 region has the DNA TGTGCCTGGAGTGTCAATTCCCTCCATCAGCCCCAGCATTTT.

This clone was found once. V is TRBV28 and J is TRBJ1-2; TRBD1 might be the D (5 bases). Trimming stripped 6 bases from V and 1 base from J, with 15 bases between. Germline CDR1 MDHEN, CDR2 SYDVKM. The CDR3 consists of 15 residues. CDR3 DNA sequence: TGTGCCAGCAGGGGGGTGAGGAGGGGTAACTATGGCTACACCTTC. As protein: CASRGVRRGNYGYTF.

The chain couples TRBV5-6 to TRBJ2-7, with a tentative D call TRBD2 (5 bases). Trimming stripped 2 bases from V and 3 bases from J, with 9 bases between. The CDR3 is 13 residues long. Germline-derived CDR1 and CDR2 are SGHDT and YYEEEE. The CDR3 spells CASSLGSSYEQYF. DNA of the CDR3: TGTGCCAGCAGCTTAGGGAGCAGCTACGAGCAGTACTTC. Together with reference TRBV5-6 and TRBJ2-7, the CDR3 gives the full variable domain: DAGVTQSPTHLIKTRGQQVTLRCSPKSGHDTVSWYQQALGQGPQFIFQYYEEEERQRGNFPDRFSGHQFPNYSSELNVNALLLGDSALYLCASSLGSSYEQYFGPGTRLTVT.

V usage is TRBV5-6 and J usage is TRBJ1-1; 9 bases map to TRBD1. CDR3 size: 16 residues. V lost 0 bases to trimming and J lost 4 bases; unmatched junction nucleotides: 7. Germline CDR1 is SGHDT and CDR2 is YYEEEE. The CDR3 region has the DNA TGTGCCAGCAGCTTGGGGGACAGGGAGCGTTTCACTGAAGCTTTCTTT. The encoded protein is CASSLGDRERFTEAFF.

This chain connects TRBV7-9 to TRBJ1-5; 7 bases agree with TRBD1. The CDR3 contains 16 residues. V shed 1 base and J 1 base; nucleotides not matched to a gene: 4. Germline assignment: CDR1 SEHNR and CDR2 FQNEAQ (reference sequence). CDR3 DNA: TGTGCCAGCAGCTTAGATACAGGGGTGAGCAATCAGCCCCAGCATTTT. Protein product: CASSLDTGVSNQPQHF. The complete variable domain, with remaining parts taken from reference TRBV7-9 and TRBJ1-5, reads DTGVSQNPRHKITKRGQNVTFRCDPISEHNRLYWYRQTLGQGPEFLTYFQNEAQLEKSRLLSDRFSAERPKGSFSTLEIQRTEQGDSAMYLCASSLDTGVSNQPQHFGDGTRLSIL.

The J gene is TRBJ1-5, the V gene TRBV11-2; D remains ambiguous. This CDR3 contains 13 residues. V dropped 1 base and J dropped 6 bases, with 7 bases sitting between them. CDR1 is SGHAT, CDR2 FQNNGV, per germline. The DNA for the CDR3 is TGTGCCAGCAGCTTAGGGAGGGTTCAGCCCCAGCATTTT. Encoded protein: CASSLGRVQPQHF. Full variable domain (missing parts from reference TRBV11-2 and TRBJ1-5): EAGVAQSPRYKIIEKRQSVAFWCNPISGHATLYWYQQILGQGPKLLIQFQNNGVVDDSQLPKDRFSAERLKGVDSTLKIQPAKLEDSAVYLCASSLGRVQPQHFGDGTRLSIL.

The gene calls are TRBV5-1 and TRBJ1-4; D perhaps matches TRBD1 (5 bases). The V end was cut by 7 bases, the J end by 1 base, with 11 bases between. This CDR3 has 14 residues. Looked up from germline, CDR1 is SGHRS and CDR2 is YFSETQ. CDR3 in DNA: TGCGCCAGCCGCCTGGGGGAAACTAATGAAAAACTGTTTTTT. Residues: CASRLGETNEKLFF.

The chain links TRBV6-4 to TRBJ1-1, with D possibly matching TRBD1 (5 bases). The germline gives CDR1 MRHNA, CDR2 SNTAGT. The CDR3 is 17 amino acids. The V and J ends lost 2 bases and 0 bases respectively, with 16 bases between them. In DNA, the CDR3 is TGTGCCAGCAGTGACCCCCCCGGACGGGGGATGAACACTGAAGCTTTCTTT. Translated, it gives CASSDPPGRGMNTEAFF.

This chain links TRBV2 with TRBJ1-2; D remains unclear. CDR3 length: 10 residues. V was cut by 8 bases and J by 12 bases, with 13 bases left in between. Germline CDR1 reads SNHLY; CDR2 reads FYNNEI. CDR3 in DNA: TGTGCCAGCGGGGAAAGACGAAACACCTTC. Residues: CASGERRNTF.

J is TRBJ2-5 and V is TRBV4-1; D call uncertain. The CDR3 runs to 13 residues. Trimming took off 0 bases at V and 5 bases at J, with 7 bases between the two ends. In germline, CDR1 is MGHRA, CDR2 YSYEKL. CDR3 in DNA: TGCGCCAGCAGCCAAGATCATGGGGAGACCCAGTACTTC. Its translation: CASSQDHGETQYF.